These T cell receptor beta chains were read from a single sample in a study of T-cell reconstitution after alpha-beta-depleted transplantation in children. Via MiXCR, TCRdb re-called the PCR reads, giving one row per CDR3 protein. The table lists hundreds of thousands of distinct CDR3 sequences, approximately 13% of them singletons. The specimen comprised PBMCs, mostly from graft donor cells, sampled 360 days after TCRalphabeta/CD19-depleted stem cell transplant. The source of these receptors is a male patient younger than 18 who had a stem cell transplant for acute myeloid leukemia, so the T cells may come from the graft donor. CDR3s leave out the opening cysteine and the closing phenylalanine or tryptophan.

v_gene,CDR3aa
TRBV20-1,SARDEASTDTQY
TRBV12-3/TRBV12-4,ASSLGRRQETQY
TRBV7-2,ASRFQAGAGYEQY
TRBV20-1,SATPGTGTYEQY
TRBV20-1,SARGNSGSTGELF
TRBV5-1,ASSYLSRLKLRGAF
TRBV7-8,ASSRTTRGYEQY
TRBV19,ASKWVHEEAQETQY
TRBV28,ASALEAGENQPQH
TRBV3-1,ASSQDFSGRA
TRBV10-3,AISPTLQAVAQY
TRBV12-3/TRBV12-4,AVGYNEQF
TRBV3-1,ASSQDWGDIQH
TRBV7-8,ASSLRTGTANYQPQH
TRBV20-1,SARRVAGAGEQF
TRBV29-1,SPPERDYYNEQF